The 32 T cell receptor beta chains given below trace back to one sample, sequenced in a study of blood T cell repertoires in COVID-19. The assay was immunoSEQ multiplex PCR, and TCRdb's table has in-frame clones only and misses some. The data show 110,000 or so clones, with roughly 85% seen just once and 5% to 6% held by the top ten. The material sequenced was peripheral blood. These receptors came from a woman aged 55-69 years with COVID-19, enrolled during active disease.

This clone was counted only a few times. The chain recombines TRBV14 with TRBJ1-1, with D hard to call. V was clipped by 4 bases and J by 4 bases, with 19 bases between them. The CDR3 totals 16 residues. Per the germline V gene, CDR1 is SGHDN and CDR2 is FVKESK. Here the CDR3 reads CASSPTALYVGTEAFF. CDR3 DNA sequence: TGTGCCAGCAGCCCCACAGCATTATATGTCGGCACTGAAGCTTTCTTT.

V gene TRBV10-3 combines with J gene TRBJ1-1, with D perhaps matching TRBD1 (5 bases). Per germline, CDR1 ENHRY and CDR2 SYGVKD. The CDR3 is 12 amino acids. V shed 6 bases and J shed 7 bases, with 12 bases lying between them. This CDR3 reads CAIRDSGGEAFF. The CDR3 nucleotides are TGTGCCATCAGGGACTCCGGGGGTGAAGCTTTCTTT.

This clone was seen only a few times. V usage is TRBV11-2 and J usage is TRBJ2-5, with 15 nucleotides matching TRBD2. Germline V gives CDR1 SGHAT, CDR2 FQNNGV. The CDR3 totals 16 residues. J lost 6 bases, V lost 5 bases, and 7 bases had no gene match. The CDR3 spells CASSLGTSGGTKTQYF. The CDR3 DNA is TGTGCCAGCAGCCTGGGGACTAGCGGGGGGACAAAGACCCAGTACTTC.

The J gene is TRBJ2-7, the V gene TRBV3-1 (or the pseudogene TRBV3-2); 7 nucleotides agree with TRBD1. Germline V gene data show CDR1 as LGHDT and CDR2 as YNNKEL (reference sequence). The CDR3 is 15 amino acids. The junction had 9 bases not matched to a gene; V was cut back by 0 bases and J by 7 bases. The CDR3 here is CASSQDSDRVREQYF. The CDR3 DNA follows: TGTGCCAGCAGCCAAGATTCTGACAGGGTGAGAGAGCAGTACTTC.

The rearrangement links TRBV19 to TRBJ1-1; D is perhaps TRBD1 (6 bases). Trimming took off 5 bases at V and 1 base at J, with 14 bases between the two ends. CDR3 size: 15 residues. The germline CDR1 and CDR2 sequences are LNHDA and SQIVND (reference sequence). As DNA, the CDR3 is TGTGCCAGTAGTCTATGGACAGCTCAGAACACTGAAGCTTTCTTT. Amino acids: CASSLWTAQNTEAFF.

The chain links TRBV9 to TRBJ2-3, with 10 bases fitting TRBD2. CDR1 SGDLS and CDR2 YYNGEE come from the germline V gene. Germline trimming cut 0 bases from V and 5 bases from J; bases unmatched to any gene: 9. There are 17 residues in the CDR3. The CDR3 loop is CASSVVGTSGEGDTQYF. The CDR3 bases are TGTGCCAGCAGCGTAGTGGGAACTAGCGGGGAGGGAGATACGCAGTATTTT.

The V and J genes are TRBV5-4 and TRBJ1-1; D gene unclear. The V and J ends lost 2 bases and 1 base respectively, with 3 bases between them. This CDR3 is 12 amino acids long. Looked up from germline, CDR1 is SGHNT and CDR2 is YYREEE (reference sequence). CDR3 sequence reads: CASSFGNTEAFF. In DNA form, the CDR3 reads TGTGCCAGCAGCTTCGGGAACACTGAAGCTTTCTTT.

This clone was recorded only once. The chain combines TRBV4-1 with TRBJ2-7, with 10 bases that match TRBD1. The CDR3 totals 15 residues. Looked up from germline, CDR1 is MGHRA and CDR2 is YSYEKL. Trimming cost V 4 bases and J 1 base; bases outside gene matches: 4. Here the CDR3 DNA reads TGCGCCAGCAGCCCTTCGGGACAGGGGTCCTACGAGCAGTACTTC. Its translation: CASSPSGQGSYEQYF.

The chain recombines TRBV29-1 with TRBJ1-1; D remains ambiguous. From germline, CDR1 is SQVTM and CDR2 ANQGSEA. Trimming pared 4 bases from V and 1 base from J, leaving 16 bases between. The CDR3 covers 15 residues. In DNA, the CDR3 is TGCAGCGTTGGAGAGGTCACCTCAGGGAACACTGAAGCTTTCTTT. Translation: CSVGEVTSGNTEAFF.

The CDR3 sequence: CASSSGTGLYEQYF. The CDR3 DNA is TGTGCCAGCAGCTCGGGGACAGGTCTTTACGAGCAGTACTTC. This chain uses TRBV6-5 with TRBJ2-7, with 8 positions matching TRBD1. Unmatched junction bases numbered 8, after V lost 6 bases and J lost 4 bases. CDR1 is MNHEY and CDR2 is SVGAGI in the germline V gene. The CDR3 is made up of 14 amino acids.

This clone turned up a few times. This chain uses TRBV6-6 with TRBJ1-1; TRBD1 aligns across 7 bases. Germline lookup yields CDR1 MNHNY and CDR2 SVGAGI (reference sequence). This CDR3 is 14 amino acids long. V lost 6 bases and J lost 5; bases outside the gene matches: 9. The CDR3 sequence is CASSAGDSLTEAFF. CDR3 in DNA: TGTGCCAGCAGCGCTGGGGACAGCCTAACTGAAGCTTTCTTT.

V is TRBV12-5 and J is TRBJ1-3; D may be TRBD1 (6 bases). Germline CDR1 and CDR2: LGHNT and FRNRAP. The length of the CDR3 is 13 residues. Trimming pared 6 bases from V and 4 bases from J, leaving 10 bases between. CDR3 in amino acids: CASGRTEGNTIYF. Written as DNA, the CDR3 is TGTGCTAGTGGGAGGACAGAGGGAAACACCATATATTTT.

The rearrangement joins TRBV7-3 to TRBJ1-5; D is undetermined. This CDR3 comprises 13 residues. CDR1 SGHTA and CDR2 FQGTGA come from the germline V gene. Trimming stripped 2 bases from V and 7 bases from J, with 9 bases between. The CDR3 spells CASSLHAEQPQHF. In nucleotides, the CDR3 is TGTGCCAGCAGCTTACACGCGGAGCAGCCCCAGCATTTT.

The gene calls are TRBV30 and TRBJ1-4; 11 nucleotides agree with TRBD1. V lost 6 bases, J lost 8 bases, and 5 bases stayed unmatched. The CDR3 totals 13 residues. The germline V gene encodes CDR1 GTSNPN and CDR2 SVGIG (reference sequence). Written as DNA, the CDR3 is TGTGCCTGTTCCGGGACAGGGGGAGAAAAACTGTTTTTT. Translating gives CACSGTGGEKLFF.

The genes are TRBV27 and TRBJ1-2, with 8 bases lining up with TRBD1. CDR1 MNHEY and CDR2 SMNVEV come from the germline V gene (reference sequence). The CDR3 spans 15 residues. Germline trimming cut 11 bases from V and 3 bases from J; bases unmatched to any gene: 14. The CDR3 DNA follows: TGTGCCGGGGGACAGGCCCTCGGTTCTGACTATGGCTACACCTTC. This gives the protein CAGGQALGSDYGYTF.

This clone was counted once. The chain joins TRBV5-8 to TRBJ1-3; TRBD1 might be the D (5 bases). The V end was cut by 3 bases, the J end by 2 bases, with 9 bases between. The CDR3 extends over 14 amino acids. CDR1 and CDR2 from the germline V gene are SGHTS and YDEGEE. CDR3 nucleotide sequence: TGTGCCAGCAGCTACCAGGGAACTGGAAACACCATATATTTT. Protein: CASSYQGTGNTIYF.

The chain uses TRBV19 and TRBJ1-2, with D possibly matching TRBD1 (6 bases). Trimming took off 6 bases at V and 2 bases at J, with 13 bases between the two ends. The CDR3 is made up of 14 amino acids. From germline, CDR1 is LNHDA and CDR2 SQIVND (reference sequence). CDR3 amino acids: CASRDRSGNYGYTF. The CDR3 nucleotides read TGTGCCAGTAGGGACAGAAGCGGAAACTATGGCTACACCTTC. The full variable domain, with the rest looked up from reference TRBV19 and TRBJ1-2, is DGGITQSPKYLFRKEGQNVTLSCEQNLNHDAMYWYRQDPGQGLRLIYYSQIVNDFQKGDIAEGYSVSREKKESFPLTVTSAQKNPTAFYLCASRDRSGNYGYTFGSGTRLTVV.

The CDR3 bases are TGTGCCAGCAGCGACGGGTCGAGCAATCAGCCCCAGCATTTT. Its protein is CASSDGSSNQPQHF. The V and J genes are TRBV7-3 and TRBJ1-5, with D unclear. Per germline, CDR1 SGHTA and CDR2 FQGTGA. This CDR3 region has 14 residues. V lost 5 bases to trimming and J lost 1 base, with 9 bases between them.

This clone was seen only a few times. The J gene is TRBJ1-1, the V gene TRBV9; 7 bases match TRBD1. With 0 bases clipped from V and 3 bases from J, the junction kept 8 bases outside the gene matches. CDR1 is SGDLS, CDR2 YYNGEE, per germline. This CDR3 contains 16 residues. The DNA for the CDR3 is TGTGCCAGCAGCGTAGGGAACGCCAGGGGGTACACTGAAGCTTTCTTT. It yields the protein CASSVGNARGYTEAFF.

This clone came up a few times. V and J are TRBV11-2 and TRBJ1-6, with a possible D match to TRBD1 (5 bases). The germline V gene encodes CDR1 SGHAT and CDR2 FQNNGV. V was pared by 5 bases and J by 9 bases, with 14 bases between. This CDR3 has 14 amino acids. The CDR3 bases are TGTGCCAGCAGCCTGACAGCCATTACTTCACCCCTCCACTTT. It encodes CASSLTAITSPLHF.

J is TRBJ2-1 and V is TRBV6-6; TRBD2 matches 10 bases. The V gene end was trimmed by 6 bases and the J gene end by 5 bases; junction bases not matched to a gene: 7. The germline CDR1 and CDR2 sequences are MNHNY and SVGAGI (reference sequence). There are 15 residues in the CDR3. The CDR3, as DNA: TGTGCCAGCAGCACTCTAGCGGGGGCTGACAATGAGCAGTTCTTC. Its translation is CASSTLAGADNEQFF.

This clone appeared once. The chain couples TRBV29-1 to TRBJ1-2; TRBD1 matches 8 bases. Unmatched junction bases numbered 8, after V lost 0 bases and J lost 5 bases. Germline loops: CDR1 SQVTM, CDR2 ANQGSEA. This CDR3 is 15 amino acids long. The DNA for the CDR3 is TGCAGCGTTGAAGATGGGTGGCAGGGGGCGTATGGCTACACCTTC. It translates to CSVEDGWQGAYGYTF.

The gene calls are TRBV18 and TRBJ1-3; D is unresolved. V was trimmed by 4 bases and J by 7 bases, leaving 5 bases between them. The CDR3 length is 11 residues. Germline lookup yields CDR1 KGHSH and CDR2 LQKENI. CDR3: CASSLSNTIYF. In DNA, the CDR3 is TGTGCCAGCTCACTCTCCAACACCATATATTTT.

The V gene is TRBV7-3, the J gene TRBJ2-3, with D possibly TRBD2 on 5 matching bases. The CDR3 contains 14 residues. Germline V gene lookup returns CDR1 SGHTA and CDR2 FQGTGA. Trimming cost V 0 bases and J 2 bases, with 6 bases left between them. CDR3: CASSLTGDTDTQYF. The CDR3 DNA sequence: TGTGCCAGCAGCTTAACCGGGGACACAGATACGCAGTATTTT.

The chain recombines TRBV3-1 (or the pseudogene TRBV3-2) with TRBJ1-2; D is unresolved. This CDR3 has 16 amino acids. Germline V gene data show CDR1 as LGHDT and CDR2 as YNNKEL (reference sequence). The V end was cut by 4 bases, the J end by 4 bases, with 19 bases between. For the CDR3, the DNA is TGTGCCAGCAGCCCGTCGGTGGCAGGCGAAGGCTATGGCTACACCTTC. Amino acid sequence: CASSPSVAGEGYGYTF.

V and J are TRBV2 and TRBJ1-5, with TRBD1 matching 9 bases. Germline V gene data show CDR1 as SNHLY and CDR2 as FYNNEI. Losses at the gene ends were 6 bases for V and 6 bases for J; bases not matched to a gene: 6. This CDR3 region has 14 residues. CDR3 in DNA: TGTGCCAGCAGGGGGGACAGGGCCAGTCAGCCCCAGCATTTT. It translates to CASRGDRASQPQHF.

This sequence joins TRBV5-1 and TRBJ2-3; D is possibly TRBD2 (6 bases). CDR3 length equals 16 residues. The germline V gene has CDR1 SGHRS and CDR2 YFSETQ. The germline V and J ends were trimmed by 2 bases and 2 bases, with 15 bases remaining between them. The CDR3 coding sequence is TGCGCCAGCAGCTTAGACCCGGGGGTCCCCACAGATACGCAGTATTTT. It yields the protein CASSLDPGVPTDTQYF.

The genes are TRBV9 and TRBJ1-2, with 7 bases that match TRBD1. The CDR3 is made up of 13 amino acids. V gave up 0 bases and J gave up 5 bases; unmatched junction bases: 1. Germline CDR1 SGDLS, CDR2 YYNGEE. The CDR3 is CASSVDRGYGYTF. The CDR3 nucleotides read TGTGCCAGCAGCGTAGACAGGGGATATGGCTACACCTTC.

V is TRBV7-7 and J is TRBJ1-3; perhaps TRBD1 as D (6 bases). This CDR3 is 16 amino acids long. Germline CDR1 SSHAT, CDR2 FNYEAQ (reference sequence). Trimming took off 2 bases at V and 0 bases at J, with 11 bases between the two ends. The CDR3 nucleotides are TGTGCCAGCAGCTTATCCGACAGGAGCTCTGGAAACACCATATATTTT. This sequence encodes CASSLSDRSSGNTIYF.

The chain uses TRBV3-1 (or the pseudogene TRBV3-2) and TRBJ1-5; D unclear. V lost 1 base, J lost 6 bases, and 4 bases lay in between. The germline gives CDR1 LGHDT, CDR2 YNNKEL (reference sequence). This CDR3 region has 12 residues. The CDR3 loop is CASSQGGQPQHF. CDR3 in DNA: TGTGCCAGCAGCCAAGGAGGTCAGCCCCAGCATTTT.

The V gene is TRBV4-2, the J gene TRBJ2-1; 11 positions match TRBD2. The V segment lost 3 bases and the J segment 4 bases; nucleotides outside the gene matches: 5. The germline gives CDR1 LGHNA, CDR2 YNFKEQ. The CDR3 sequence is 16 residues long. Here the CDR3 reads CASSHLAGGPYNEQFF. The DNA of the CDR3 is TGTGCCAGCAGCCATTTAGCGGGGGGGCCTTACAATGAGCAGTTCTTC.

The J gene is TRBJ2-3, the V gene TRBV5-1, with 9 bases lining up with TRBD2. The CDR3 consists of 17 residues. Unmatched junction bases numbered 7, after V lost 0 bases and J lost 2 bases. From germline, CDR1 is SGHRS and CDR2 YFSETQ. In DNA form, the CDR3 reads TGCGCCAGCAGCTTGGTTTCTAGCGGGGTACACACAGATACGCAGTATTTT. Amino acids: CASSLVSSGVHTDTQYF.